This T cell receptor (beta chain) stems from a study of blood T cells in healthy people across ages. Whole-study findings and limits: From one million sequenced T cells, diversity estimates were lower bounds.

The CDR3 consists of 17 residues. Looked up from germline, CDR1 is KGHDR and CDR2 is SFDVKD. With 4 bases removed from V and 6 bases from J, the gap between germline ends came to 21 bases. A second PCR of roughly 7 to 11 cycles used a sample-barcoded 5' primer and a J-beta primer mix. Researchers report that a template-switch adaptor with 12 random nucleotides tagged each cDNA molecule. TCRdb re-called the 5' RACE reads with MiXCR, one entry per CDR3 protein. The data show about 620,000 distinct CDR3 sequences, 52% seen once. To note about this clonotype: Its specificity is not known.

The TCR comes from an elderly woman in good health. The sample consisted of blood. This chain joins TRBV24-1 and TRBJ2-1, with D perhaps given as TRBD1 or TRBD2 (5 bases each). The DNA for the CDR3 is TGTGCCACCAGTGACCCCCCGGGACCCTCCTCGAGCAATGAGCAGTTCTTC. Translating gives CATSDPPGPSSSNEQFF.